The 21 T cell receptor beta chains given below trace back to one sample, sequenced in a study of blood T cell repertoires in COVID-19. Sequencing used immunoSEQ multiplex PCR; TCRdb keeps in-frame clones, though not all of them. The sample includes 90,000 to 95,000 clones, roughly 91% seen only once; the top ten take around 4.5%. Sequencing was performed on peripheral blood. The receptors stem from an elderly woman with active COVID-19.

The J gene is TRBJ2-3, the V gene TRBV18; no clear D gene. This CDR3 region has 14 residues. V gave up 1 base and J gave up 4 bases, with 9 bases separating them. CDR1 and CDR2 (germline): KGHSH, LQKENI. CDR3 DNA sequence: TGTGCCAGCTCACCACAAACGGTTTCAGATACGCAGTATTTT. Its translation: CASSPQTVSDTQYF.

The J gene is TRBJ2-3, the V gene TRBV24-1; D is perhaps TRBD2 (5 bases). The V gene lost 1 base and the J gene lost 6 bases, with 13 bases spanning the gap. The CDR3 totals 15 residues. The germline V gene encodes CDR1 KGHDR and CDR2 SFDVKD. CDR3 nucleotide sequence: TGTGCCACCAGTGATTTCAGGCGGGTGGAGGATACGCAGTATTTT. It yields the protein CATSDFRRVEDTQYF.

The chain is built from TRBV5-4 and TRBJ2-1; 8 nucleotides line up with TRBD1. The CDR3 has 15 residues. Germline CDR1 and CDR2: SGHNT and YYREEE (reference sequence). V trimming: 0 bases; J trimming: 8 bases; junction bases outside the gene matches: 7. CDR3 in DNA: TGTGCCAGCAGCTTGGTCACAGGGGGTCGCCATGAGCAGTTCTTC. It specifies CASSLVTGGRHEQFF. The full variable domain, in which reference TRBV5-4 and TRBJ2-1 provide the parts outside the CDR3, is ETGVTQSPTHLIKTRGQQVTLRCSSQSGHNTVSWYQQALGQGPQFIFQYYREEENGRGNFPPRFSGLQFPNYSSELNVNALELDDSALYLCASSLVTGGRHEQFFGPGTRLTVL.

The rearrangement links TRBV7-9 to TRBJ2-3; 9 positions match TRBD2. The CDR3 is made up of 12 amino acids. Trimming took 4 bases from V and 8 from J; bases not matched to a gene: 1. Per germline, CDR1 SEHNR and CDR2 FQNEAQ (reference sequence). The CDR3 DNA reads TGTGCCAGCAGCTCGGGACTAGCTACGCAGTATTTT. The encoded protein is CASSSGLATQYF.

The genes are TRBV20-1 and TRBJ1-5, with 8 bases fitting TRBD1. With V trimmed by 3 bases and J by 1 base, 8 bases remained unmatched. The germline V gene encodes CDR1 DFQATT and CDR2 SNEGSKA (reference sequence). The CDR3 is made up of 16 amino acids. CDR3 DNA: TGCAGTGCTAGTCCCAGGGGGCAAATAAGCAATCAGCCCCAGCATTTT. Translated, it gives CSASPRGQISNQPQHF.

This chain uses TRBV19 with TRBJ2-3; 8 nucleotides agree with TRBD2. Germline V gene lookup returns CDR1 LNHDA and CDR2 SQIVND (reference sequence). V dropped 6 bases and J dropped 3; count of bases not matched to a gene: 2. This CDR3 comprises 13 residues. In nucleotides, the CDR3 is TGTGCCAGTAGCGGGAGGGTTACAGATACGCAGTATTTT. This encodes CASSGRVTDTQYF.

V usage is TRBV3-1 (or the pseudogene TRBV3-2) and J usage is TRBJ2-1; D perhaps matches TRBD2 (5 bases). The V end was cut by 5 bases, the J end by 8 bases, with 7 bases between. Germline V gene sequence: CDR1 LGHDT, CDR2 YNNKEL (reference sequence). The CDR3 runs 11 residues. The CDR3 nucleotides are TGTGCCAGCAGCTTGGAGGATGAGCAGTTCTTC. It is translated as CASSLEDEQFF.

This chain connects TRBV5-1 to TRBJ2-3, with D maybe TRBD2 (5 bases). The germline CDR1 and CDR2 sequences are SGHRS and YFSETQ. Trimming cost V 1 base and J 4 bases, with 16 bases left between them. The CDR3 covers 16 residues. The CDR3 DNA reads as TGCGCCAGCAGCTTGTCTCCGGGGAGAATGGCAGATACGCAGTATTTT. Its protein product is CASSLSPGRMADTQYF.

The CDR3 DNA sequence: TGCAGCGTTTTCTTCGCGGGTGTGGGCGAAAAACTGTTTTTT. This translates into CSVFFAGVGEKLFF. The rearrangement links TRBV29-1 to TRBJ1-4; D gene unclear. Deletions cut 5 bases from V and 8 bases from J, with 18 bases between. The germline gives CDR1 SQVTM, CDR2 ANQGSEA. The CDR3 runs 14 residues.

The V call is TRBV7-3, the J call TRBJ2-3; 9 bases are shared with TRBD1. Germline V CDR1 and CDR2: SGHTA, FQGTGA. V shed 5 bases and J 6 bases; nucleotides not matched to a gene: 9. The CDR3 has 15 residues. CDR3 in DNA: TGTGCCAGCAGCCCAACAGGGGGCGGAGGGGATACGCAGTATTTT. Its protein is CASSPTGGGGDTQYF.

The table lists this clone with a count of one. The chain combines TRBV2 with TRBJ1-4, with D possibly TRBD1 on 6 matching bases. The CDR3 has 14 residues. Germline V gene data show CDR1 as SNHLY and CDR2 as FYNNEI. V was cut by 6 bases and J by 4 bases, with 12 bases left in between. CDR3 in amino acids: CASSATGFNEKLFF. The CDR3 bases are TGTGCCAGCAGCGCAACAGGGTTTAATGAAAAACTGTTTTTT.

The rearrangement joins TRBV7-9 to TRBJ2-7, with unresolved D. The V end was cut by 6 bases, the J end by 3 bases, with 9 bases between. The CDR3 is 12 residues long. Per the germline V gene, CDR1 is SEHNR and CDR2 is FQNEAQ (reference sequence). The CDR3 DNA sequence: TGTGCCAGCAGTTCGATCAGCTACGAGCAGTACTTC. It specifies CASSSISYEQYF. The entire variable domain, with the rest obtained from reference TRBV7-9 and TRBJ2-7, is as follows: DTGVSQNPRHKITKRGQNVTFRCDPISEHNRLYWYRQTLGQGPEFLTYFQNEAQLEKSRLLSDRFSAERPKGSFSTLEIQRTEQGDSAMYLCASSSISYEQYFGPGTRLTVT.

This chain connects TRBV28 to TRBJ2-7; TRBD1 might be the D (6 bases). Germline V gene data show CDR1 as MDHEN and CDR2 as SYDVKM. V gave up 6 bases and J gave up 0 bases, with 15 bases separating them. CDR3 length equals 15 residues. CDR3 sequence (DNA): TGTGCCAGCAGGCCAGGACAGAACCCCTCCTACGAGCAGTACTTC. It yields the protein CASRPGQNPSYEQYF.

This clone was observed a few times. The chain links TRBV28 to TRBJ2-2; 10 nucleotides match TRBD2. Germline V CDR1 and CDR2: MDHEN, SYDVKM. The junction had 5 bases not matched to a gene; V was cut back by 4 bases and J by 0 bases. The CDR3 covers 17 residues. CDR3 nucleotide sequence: TGTGCCAGCAGTTCCGCGGGACTAGCGTCGAACACCGGGGAGCTGTTTTTT. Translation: CASSSAGLASNTGELFF.

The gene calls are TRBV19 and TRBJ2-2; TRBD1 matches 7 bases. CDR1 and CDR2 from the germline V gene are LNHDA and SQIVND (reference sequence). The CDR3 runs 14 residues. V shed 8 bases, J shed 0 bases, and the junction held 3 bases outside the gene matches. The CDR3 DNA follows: TGTGCCAGTGTTGACAGGGCGAACACCGGGGAGCTGTTTTTT. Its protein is CASVDRANTGELFF.

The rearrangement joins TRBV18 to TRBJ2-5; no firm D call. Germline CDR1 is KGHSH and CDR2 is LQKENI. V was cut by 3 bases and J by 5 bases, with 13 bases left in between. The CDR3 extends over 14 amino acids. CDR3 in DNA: TGTGCCAGCTCACCCTCGAGTCTTCCCGAGACCCAGTACTTC. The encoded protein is CASSPSSLPETQYF.

Written as DNA, the CDR3 is TGTGCCACCAGCAGAGATTCCGGTGCAACTAATGAAAAACTGTTTTTT. As protein: CATSRDSGATNEKLFF. The rearrangement joins TRBV15 to TRBJ1-4; D uncertain. Per the germline V gene, CDR1 is LNHNV and CDR2 is YYDKDF (reference sequence). Trimming shortened V by 0 bases and J by 0 bases, and 8 bases separated the two germline ends. The CDR3 spans 16 residues. Drawing the rest from reference TRBV15 and TRBJ1-4, the complete variable domain is DAMVIQNPRYQVTQFGKPVTLSCSQTLNHNVMYWYQQKSSQAPKLLFHYYDKDFNNEADTPDNFQSRRPNTSFCFLDIRSPGLGDTAMYLCATSRDSGATNEKLFFGSGTQLSVL.

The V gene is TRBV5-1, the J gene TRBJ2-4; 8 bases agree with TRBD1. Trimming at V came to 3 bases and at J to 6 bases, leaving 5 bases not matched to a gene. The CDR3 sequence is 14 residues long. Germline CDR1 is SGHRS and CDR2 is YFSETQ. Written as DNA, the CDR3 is TGCGCCAGCAGCTCAGGGACAGGAGGAAACATTCAGTACTTC. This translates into CASSSGTGGNIQYF.

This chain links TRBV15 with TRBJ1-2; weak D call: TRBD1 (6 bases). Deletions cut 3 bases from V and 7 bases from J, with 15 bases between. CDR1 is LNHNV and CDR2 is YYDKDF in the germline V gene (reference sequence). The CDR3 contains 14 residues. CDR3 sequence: CATSRNQGSFGYTF. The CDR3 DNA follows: TGTGCCACCAGCAGGAACCAGGGGTCCTTTGGCTACACCTTC.

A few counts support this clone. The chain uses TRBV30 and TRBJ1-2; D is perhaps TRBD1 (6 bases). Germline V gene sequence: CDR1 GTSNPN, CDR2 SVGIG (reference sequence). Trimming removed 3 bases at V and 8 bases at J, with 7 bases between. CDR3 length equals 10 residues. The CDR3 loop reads CAWRRGGYTF. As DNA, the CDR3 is TGTGCCTGGAGAAGGGGGGGCTACACCTTC.

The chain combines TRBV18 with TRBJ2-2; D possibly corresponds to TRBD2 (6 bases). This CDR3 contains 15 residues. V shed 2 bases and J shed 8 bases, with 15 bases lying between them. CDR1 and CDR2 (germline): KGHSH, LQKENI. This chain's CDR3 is CASSPRGLARGELFF. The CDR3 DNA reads TGTGCCAGCTCACCAAGGGGACTCGCCAGGGGGGAGCTGTTTTTT. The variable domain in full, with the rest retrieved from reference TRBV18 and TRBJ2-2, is NAGVMQNPRHLVRRRGQEARLRCSPMKGHSHVYWYRQLPEEGLKFMVYLQKENIIDESGMPKERFSAEFPKEGPSILRIQQVVRGDSAAYFCASSPRGLARGELFFGEGSRLTVL.